A selection of T cell receptor beta chains follows, all from one sample in a study of cytomegalovirus exposure and HLA in healthy donors. Repertoires were generated with immunoSEQ multiplex PCR, while TCRdb's copy carries only in-frame clones and drops some. The table has fewer than 250,000 clones, around 87% seen once. Sequencing was performed on PBMCs. The receptors come from a boy aged 2 to 10 in good health and CMV-seronegative. CDR3s include the opening cysteine and the closing phenylalanine or tryptophan. The D gene is left open where the match is weak. Where a row states a size, it is once, few, many or the class of an expanded clone; other rows omit it.

TRBJ2-5 - - TRBV30 CAWSLGAQETQYF TGTGCCTGGAGCCTCGGAGCCCAAGAGACCCAGTACTTC
TRBJ1-2 - few TRBV4-1 CASSQGGIPSIYGYTF TGCGCCAGCAGCCAAGGAGGGATACCCTCCATCTATGGCTACACCTTC
TRBJ1-4 TRBD1 - TRBV7-9 CASSRDSLTNEKLFF TGTGCCAGCAGCAGGGACAGCCTCACTAATGAAAAACTGTTTTTT
TRBJ2-1 TRBD1 - TRBV28 CATGTGGHNEQFF TGTGCCACCGGGACAGGGGGCCACAATGAGCAGTTCTTC
TRBJ1-2 - - TRBV30 CAWTDKAYGYTF TGTGCCTGGACGGACAAGGCCTATGGCTACACCTTC
TRBJ2-7 TRBD1 - TRBV19 CASSKAQGSGFYEQYF TGTGCCAGTTCCAAAGCACAGGGGAGTGGGTTCTACGAGCAGTACTTC
TRBJ2-7 - - TRBV27 CASRGFDHYEQYF TGTGCCAGCCGGGGGTTCGACCACTACGAGCAGTACTTC
TRBJ1-2 TRBD1 - TRBV6-6 CASSYYDRDRDYGYTF TGTGCCAGCAGTTACTACGACCGGGACAGGGATTATGGCTACACCTTC
TRBJ2-7 - once TRBV21-1 CASSKDLYGSTSYEQYF TGTGCCAGCAGCAAGGATTTGTACGGGTCTACCTCCTACGAGCAGTACTTC
TRBJ2-1 - - TRBV20-1 CSARPYNEQFF TGCAGTGCTAGACCTTACAATGAGCAGTTCTTC
TRBJ2-1 TRBD2 - TRBV9 CASRGLAADEQFF TGTGCCAGCAGAGGACTAGCGGCAGATGAGCAGTTCTTC
TRBJ1-5 TRBD1 few TRBV4-1 CASSPTGQGGYSNQPQHF TGCGCCAGCAGCCCTACCGGACAGGGCGGATATAGCAATCAGCCCCAGCATTTT
TRBJ2-1 - - TRBV28 CVVGRGRDNEQFF TGTGTCGTCGGTCGGGGGAGAGATAATGAGCAGTTCTTC
TRBJ1-5 TRBD1 - TRBV15 CATANRGINQPQHF TGTGCCACTGCAAACAGGGGGATCAATCAGCCCCAGCATTTT
TRBJ1-5 - - TRBV6-1 CASRPGDQPQHF TGTGCCAGCAGGCCCGGAGATCAGCCCCAGCATTTT
TRBJ1-2 TRBD1 - TRBV5-8 CASSPGTGIYGYTF TGTGCCAGCAGTCCCGGGACAGGGATCTATGGCTACACCTTC
TRBJ2-1 - - TRBV9 CASSVAPRARGSEQFF TGTGCCAGCAGCGTAGCTCCTCGAGCGCGCGGGTCTGAGCAGTTCTTC
TRBJ1-1 - - TRBV4-1 CASSSDPGKSWAFF TGCGCCAGCAGCAGCGACCCAGGGAAGAGTTGGGCTTTCTTT
TRBJ1-6 TRBD1 - TRBV5-5 CASSLLGQASRSPLHF TGTGCCAGCAGCTTACTAGGACAGGCTTCCAGGTCACCCCTCCATTTT
TRBJ2-7 - - TRBV2 CASSILAPQTYEQYF TGTGCCAGCAGTATTCTAGCGCCGCAAACCTACGAGCAGTACTTC
TRBJ1-1 - - TRBV28 CASSLLRAEYTEAFF TGTGCCAGCAGTTTACTCAGGGCCGAATACACTGAAGCTTTCTTT
TRBJ1-1 TRBD1 - TRBV7-9 CASSLAGQPEAFF TGTGCCAGCAGCTTAGCGGGACAGCCTGAAGCTTTCTTT
TRBJ1-2 - - TRBV7-9 CASSLIRGGYGYTF TGTGCCAGCAGCTTAATCAGGGGTGGCTATGGCTACACCTTC
TRBJ2-7 - - TRBV18 CASSPGAGVSPEQYF TGTGCCAGCTCACCAGGTGCAGGGGTATCGCCCGAGCAGTACTTC
TRBJ1-3 - - TRBV7-6 CASSPAAGSSGNTIYF TGTGCCAGCAGTCCTGCGGCCGGCAGCTCTGGAAACACCATATATTTT
TRBJ1-5 - once TRBV28 CASSPDRIDQPQHF TGTGCCAGCAGCCCCGACAGAATAGACCAGCCCCAGCATTTT
TRBJ1-2 - - TRBV4-1 CASSQVGTASYGYTF TGCGCCAGCAGCCAAGTCGGGACTGCCTCCTATGGCTACACCTTC
TRBJ2-2 - - TRBV25-1 CASWTGTGELFF TGTGCCAGCTGGACTGGGACCGGGGAGCTGTTTTTT
TRBJ2-1 TRBD1 - TRBV6-1 CASRPTGVSYNEQFF TGTGCCAGCAGGCCGACAGGGGTCTCCTACAATGAGCAGTTCTTC
TRBJ2-6 TRBD1 - TRBV6-1 CATRQGAAGANVLTF TGTGCCACCCGACAGGGGGCAGCGGGGGCCAACGTCCTGACTTTC
TRBJ2-2 - - TRBV23-1 CASLKEPYSPPGELFF TGCGCCAGTCTTAAGGAGCCGTATTCACCGCCCGGGGAGCTGTTTTTT
TRBJ2-1 TRBD2 - TRBV5-6 CASSLESGLPYNEQFF TGTGCCAGCAGCTTGGAATCGGGACTACCCTACAATGAGCAGTTCTTC
TRBJ1-1 TRBD1 - TRBV27 CASTKYRGDTEAFF TGTGCCAGCACCAAGTACAGGGGCGATACTGAAGCTTTCTTT
TRBJ1-1 - - TRBV7-8 CASSIRVGDTEAFF TGTGCCAGCAGCATCAGAGTGGGAGACACTGAAGCTTTCTTT
TRBJ1-1 TRBD1 few TRBV6-6 CASSYSGGGNTEAFF TGTGCCAGCAGTTACTCAGGGGGCGGAAACACTGAAGCTTTCTTT
TRBJ2-7 TRBD1 - TRBV19 CASSLRTGLYEQYF TGTGCCAGTAGTCTTAGGACAGGCCTCTACGAGCAGTACTTC
TRBJ2-7 TRBD1 few TRBV5-1 CASSPGQGAIFYEQYF TGCGCCAGCAGCCCGGGACAGGGGGCTATTTTTTACGAGCAGTACTTC
TRBJ2-5 TRBD1 - TRBV29-1 CSVGGQGPSETQYF TGCAGCGTCGGGGGACAGGGGCCGTCAGAGACCCAGTACTTC
TRBJ2-7 - - TRBV6-1 CASSKTGTSSQYF TGTGCCAGCAGTAAAACAGGGACCTCCTCGCAGTACTTC
TRBJ2-6 TRBD1 - TRBV6-1 CASSESLGQFSGADVLTF TGTGCCAGCAGTGAAAGCTTGGGACAGTTCTCTGGGGCCGACGTCCTGACTTTC
TRBJ2-5 TRBD2 - TRBV18 CASSRGGGRETQYF TGTGCCAGCTCACGCGGCGGGGGGCGAGAGACCCAGTACTTC
TRBJ2-7 TRBD2 - TRBV30 CAWSVKVLAGGLNEQYF TGTGCCTGGAGTGTAAAAGTACTAGCGGGGGGTCTCAACGAGCAGTACTTC
TRBJ1-3 TRBD1 - TRBV10-3 CAIRGTGGGNTIYF TGTGCCATCAGGGGGACAGGGGGAGGAAACACCATATATTTT
TRBJ1-5 TRBD1 once TRBV27 CASSRDRGSTQPQHF TGTGCCAGCAGTCGGGACAGGGGGAGCACGCAGCCCCAGCATTTT
TRBJ2-1 TRBD2 - TRBV28 CASSNSGSSYNEQFF TGTGCCAGCAGTAATAGCGGGAGCTCCTACAATGAGCAGTTCTTC
TRBJ1-2 - - TRBV5-1 CASSSDSLRGYTF TGCGCCAGCAGCTCGGACAGTTTGCGGGGCTACACCTTC
TRBJ1-1 - few TRBV7-9 CASSRQASEAFF TGTGCCAGCAGCCGACAGGCCTCTGAAGCTTTCTTT
TRBJ2-3 TRBD2 - TRBV7-2 CASSLLAGGTDTQYF TGTGCCAGCAGCTTATTGGCGGGGGGCACAGATACGCAGTATTTT
TRBJ1-5 - once TRBV6-4 CASSEPRQVQPQHF TGTGCCAGCAGTGAGCCCAGACAGGTCCAACCCCAGCATTTT
TRBJ2-5 - once TRBV7-9 CASSLSLTQETQYF TGTGCCAGCAGCTTAAGCCTCACCCAAGAGACCCAGTACTTC
TRBJ2-3 TRBD2 - TRBV27 CASSWTLAGGTDTQYF TGTGCCAGCAGCTGGACCTTAGCGGGGGGCACAGATACGCAGTATTTT
TRBJ2-5 TRBD2 - TRBV5-6 CASSLARGLAGGPEYF TGTGCCAGCAGCTTGGCCCGGGGACTAGCGGGAGGGCCAGAGTACTTC
TRBJ2-2 TRBD2 - TRBV5-1 CASKLSASGRAGKGTGELFF TGCGCCAGCAAGCTTTCCGCTAGCGGTCGAGCGGGGAAGGGTACCGGGGAGCTGTTTTTT
TRBJ2-2 TRBD1 - TRBV5-1 CASSFPGTGGDTGELFF TGCGCCAGCAGCTTCCCCGGGACAGGGGGCGACACCGGGGAGCTGTTTTTT
TRBJ2-4 - - TRBV15 CATSREALANIQYF TGTGCCACCAGCAGAGAGGCCTTAGCTAACATTCAGTACTTC
TRBJ1-5 - - TRBV15 CATSIQGSRGPQHF TGTGCCACCAGCATTCAGGGCAGCCGTGGGCCCCAGCATTTT